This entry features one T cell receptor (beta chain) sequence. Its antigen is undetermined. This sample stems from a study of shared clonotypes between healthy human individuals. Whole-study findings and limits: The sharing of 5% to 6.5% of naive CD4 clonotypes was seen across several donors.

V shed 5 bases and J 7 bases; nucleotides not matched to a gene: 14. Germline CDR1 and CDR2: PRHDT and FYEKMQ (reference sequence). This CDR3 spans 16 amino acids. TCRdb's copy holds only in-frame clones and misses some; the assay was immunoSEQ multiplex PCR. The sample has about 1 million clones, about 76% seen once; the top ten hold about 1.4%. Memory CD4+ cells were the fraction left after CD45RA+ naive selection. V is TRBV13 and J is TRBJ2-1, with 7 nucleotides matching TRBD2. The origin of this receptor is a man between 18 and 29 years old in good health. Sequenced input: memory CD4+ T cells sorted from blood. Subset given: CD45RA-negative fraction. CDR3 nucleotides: TGTGCCAGCAGCCCGAGACTAGCCCCGCTTGAAAATGAGCAGTTCTTC. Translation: CASSPRLAPLENEQFF.